This T cell receptor (beta chain) derives from a study of CXCR3-negative and CXCR3-positive naive CD8 T cells. In preparing the TRB cDNA libraries, 5' RACE with UMI labels was used. For each CDR3 protein, TCRdb gives one entry from its re-call of the 5' RACE reads, without DNA. The listing contains about 5,800 distinct CDR3 sequences. Germline V gives CDR1 PRHDT, CDR2 FYEKMQ (reference sequence). The CDR3 contains 14 residues. This clonotype is deemed medium-sized by its frequency. J is TRBJ1-4 and V is TRBV13; the TCRdb call, TRBD1, lacks DNA for checking. Sequencing was carried out using naive CXCR3- CD8+ T cells from blood. Subset defined: CD45RO-CCR7+CD27+CD95- naive CD8+ T cells lacking CXCR3 (TNR3-). The clonotype originates from a human donor in good health. Some clones in this sample may be carry-over from other donors' samples. CDR3 residues: CASSFSGAGEKLFF. Supplemented by reference TRBV13 and TRBJ1-4, the full variable domain reads AAGVIQSPRHLIKEKRETATLKCYPIPRHDTVYWYQQGPGQDPQFLISFYEKMQSDKGSIPDRFSAQQFSDYHSELNMSSLELGDSALYFCASSFSGAGEKLFFGSGTQLSVL.